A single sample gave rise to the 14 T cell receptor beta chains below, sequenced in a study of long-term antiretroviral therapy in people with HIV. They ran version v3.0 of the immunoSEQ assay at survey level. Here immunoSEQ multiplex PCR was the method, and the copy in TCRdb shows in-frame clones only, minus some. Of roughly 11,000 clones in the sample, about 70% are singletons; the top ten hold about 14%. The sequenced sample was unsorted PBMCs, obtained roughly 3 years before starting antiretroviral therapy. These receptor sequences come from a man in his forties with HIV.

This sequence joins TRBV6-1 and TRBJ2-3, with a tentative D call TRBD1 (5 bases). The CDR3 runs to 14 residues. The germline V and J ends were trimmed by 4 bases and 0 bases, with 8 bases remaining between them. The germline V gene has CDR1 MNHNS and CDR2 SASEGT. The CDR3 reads CASSARQSTDTQYF. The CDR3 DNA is TGTGCCAGCAGTGCCAGACAGAGCACAGATACGCAGTATTTT.

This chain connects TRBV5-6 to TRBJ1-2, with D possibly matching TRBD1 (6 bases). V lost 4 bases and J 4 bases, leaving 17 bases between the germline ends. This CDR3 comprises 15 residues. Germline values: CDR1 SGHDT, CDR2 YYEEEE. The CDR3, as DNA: TGTGCCAGCAGCCTTAGACAGGCGGGGGGCTATGGCTACACCTTC. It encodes CASSLRQAGGYGYTF.

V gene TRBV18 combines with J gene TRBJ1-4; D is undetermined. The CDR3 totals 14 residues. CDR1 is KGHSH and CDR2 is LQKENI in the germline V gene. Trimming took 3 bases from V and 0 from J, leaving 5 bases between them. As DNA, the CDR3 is TGTGCCAGCTCACCGGGGACAACTAATGAAAAACTGTTTTTT. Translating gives CASSPGTTNEKLFF.

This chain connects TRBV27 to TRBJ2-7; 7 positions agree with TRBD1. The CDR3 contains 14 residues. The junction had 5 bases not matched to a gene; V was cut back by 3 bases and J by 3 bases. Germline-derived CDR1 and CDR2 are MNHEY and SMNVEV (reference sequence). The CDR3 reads CASSLGAGGYEQYF. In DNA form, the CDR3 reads TGTGCCAGCAGTTTGGGGGCAGGGGGCTACGAGCAGTACTTC.

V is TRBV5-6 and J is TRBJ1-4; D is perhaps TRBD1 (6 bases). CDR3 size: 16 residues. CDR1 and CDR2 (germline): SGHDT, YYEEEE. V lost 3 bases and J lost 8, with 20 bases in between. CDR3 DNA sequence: TGTGCCAGCAGCTCTGCAAGGCAGGACAGTCGGGAAAAACTGTTTTTT. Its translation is CASSSARQDSREKLFF.

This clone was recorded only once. The CDR3 reads CASSLSVSSYEQYF. Written as DNA, the CDR3 is TGTGCCAGCAGTTTGTCAGTGAGCTCCTACGAGCAGTACTTC. The chain is built from TRBV27 and TRBJ2-7; no firm D call. Germline lookup yields CDR1 MNHEY and CDR2 SMNVEV (reference sequence). The V end was cut by 3 bases, the J end by 0 bases, with 9 bases between. The CDR3 contains 14 residues.

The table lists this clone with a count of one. CDR3 sequence: CASSPEYSGANVLTF. DNA for the CDR3: TGTGCCAGCAGCCCCGAGTATTCTGGGGCCAACGTCCTGACTTTC. The chain couples TRBV6-4 to TRBJ2-6; unclear D gene. Trimming cost V 6 bases and J 1 base, with 10 bases left between them. This CDR3 is built from 15 residues. Germline V lookup: CDR1 MRHNA, CDR2 SNTAGT.

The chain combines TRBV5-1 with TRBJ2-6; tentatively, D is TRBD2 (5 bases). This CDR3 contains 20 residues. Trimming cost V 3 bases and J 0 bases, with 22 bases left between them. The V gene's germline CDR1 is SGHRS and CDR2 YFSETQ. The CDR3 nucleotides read TGCGCCAGCAGCTCCCGAGGGCCGTCCTTTACGCTCTCTGGGGCCAACGTCCTGACTTTC. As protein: CASSSRGPSFTLSGANVLTF.

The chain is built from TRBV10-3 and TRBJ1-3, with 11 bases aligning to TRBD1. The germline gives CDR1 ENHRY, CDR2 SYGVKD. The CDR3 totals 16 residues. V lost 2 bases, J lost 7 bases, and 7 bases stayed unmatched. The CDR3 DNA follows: TGTGCCATCAGTGAGGGAGGCGGACAGGGGGCGAACACCATATATTTT. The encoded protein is CAISEGGGQGANTIYF.

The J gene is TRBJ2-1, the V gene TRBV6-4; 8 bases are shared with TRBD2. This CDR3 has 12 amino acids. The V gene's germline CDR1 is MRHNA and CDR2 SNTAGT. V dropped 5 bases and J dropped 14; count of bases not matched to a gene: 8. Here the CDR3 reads CASSFTGLDKFF. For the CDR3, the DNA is TGTGCCAGCAGTTTTACGGGACTAGATAAGTTCTTC.

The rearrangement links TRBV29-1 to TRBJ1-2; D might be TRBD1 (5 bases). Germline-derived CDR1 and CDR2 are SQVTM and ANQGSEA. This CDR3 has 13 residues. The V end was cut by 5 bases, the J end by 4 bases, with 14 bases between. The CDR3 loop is CSVQGRDPYGYTF. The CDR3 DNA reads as TGCAGCGTTCAGGGCAGGGATCCCTATGGCTACACCTTC.

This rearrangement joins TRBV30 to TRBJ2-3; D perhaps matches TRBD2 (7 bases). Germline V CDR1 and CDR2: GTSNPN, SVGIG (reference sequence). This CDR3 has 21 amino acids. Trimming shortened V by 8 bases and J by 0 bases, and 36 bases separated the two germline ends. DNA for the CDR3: TGTGCCCTCCGGGACTATCTATCCGAGGGGGGGGTGTTTCGTAGCACAGATACGCAGTATTTT. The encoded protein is CALRDYLSEGGVFRSTDTQYF.

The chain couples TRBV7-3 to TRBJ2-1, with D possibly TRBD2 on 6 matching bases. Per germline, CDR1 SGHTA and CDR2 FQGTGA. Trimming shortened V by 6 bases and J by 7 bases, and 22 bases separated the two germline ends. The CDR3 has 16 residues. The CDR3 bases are TGTGCCAGCAGTCCTACCGGGAGAGGTCTGCGGAATGAGCAGTTCTTC. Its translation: CASSPTGRGLRNEQFF.

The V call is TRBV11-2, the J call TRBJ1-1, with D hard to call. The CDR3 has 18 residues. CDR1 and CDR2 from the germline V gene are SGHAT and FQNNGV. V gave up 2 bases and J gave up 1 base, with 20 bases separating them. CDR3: CASSLFIVEGRRNTEAFF. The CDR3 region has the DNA TGTGCCAGCAGCTTATTCATTGTGGAAGGCAGGAGGAACACTGAAGCTTTCTTT.